The next 32 T cell receptor beta chains were all read from a single sample in a study of cytomegalovirus exposure and HLA in healthy donors. PCR amplification relied on 60 Vbeta primers (plus 13 Jbeta primers). The data were produced by immunoSEQ multiplex PCR, yet TCRdb's version contains in-frame clones alone and is incomplete. The sample lists around 150,000 clones, around 80% occurring once. The sequencing input was PBMCs. These receptors were collected from a middle-aged man in good health and CMV-seropositive.

J is TRBJ2-5 and V is TRBV7-9; 9 bases align to TRBD1. Germline assignment: CDR1 SEHNR and CDR2 FQNEAQ (reference sequence). The V and J ends lost 1 base and 1 base, in that order; junction bases with no gene match: 4. This CDR3 contains 16 residues. CDR3 DNA: TGTGCCAGCAGCTTAGGGGACAGGGTCTTCCAAGAGACCCAGTACTTC. Translated: CASSLGDRVFQETQYF. Full variable domain (rest looked up from reference TRBV7-9 and TRBJ2-5): DTGVSQNPRHKITKRGQNVTFRCDPISEHNRLYWYRQTLGQGPEFLTYFQNEAQLEKSRLLSDRFSAERPKGSFSTLEIQRTEQGDSAMYLCASSLGDRVFQETQYFGPGTRLLVL.

The chain combines TRBV6-5 with TRBJ2-7, with 10 bases identical to TRBD1. With V trimmed by 6 bases and J by 1 base, 3 bases remained unmatched. CDR1 and CDR2 from the germline V gene are MNHEY and SVGAGI. The length of the CDR3 is 14 residues. The CDR3 region is CASRRTGGSYEQYV. Here the CDR3 DNA reads TGTGCCAGCAGACGGACAGGGGGGTCCTACGAGCAGTACGTC.

The V gene is TRBV27, the J gene TRBJ1-5; 8 bases map to TRBD1. This CDR3 is built from 14 residues. V lost 5 bases and J lost 5; bases outside the gene matches: 5. The V gene's germline CDR1 is MNHEY and CDR2 SMNVEV (reference sequence). The CDR3 reads CASSPRDRYQPQHF. The CDR3 nucleotides are TGTGCCAGCAGTCCCCGGGACAGGTATCAGCCCCAGCATTTT.

The chain links TRBV10-1 to TRBJ2-1, with TRBD2 matching over 12 bases. Germline V gene data show CDR1 as WNHNN and CDR2 as SYGVQD (reference sequence). The J segment lost 7 bases and the V segment lost 3 bases, leaving 4 bases of the junction unmatched. The CDR3 loop spans 15 amino acids. CDR3 sequence: CASSDRTSGANEQFF. The DNA of the CDR3 is TGCGCCAGCAGTGACAGGACTAGCGGGGCTAATGAGCAGTTCTTC.

The chain combines TRBV10-1 with TRBJ1-2; weak D call: TRBD1 (5 bases). V gave up 6 bases and J gave up 3 bases, with 11 bases separating them. This CDR3 has 13 residues. CDR1 and CDR2 from the germline V gene are WNHNN and SYGVQD (reference sequence). Here the CDR3 reads CASSAAQDYGYTF. The DNA of the CDR3 is TGCGCCAGCAGCGCAGCACAGGACTATGGCTACACCTTC.

The chain has TRBV6-4 and TRBJ1-3; 7 bases match TRBD1. Germline V gives CDR1 MRHNA, CDR2 SNTAGT. The CDR3 sequence is 16 residues long. J was trimmed by 0 bases and V by 6 bases; bases with no gene match: 8. This CDR3 reads CASRGRQGLSGNTIYF. The DNA of the CDR3 is TGTGCCAGCAGGGGGAGACAGGGACTCTCTGGAAACACCATATATTTT.

This sequence joins TRBV19 and TRBJ2-5; 10 bases fit TRBD1. V was clipped by 5 bases and J by 3 bases; unmatched bases: 9. The V gene's germline CDR1 is LNHDA and CDR2 SQIVND (reference sequence). The CDR3 runs to 16 residues. DNA for the CDR3: TGTGCCAGTAGTGCCCCCGGGACAGGGGCCGAAGAGACCCAGTACTTC. The encoded protein is CASSAPGTGAEETQYF.

The chain combines TRBV6-6 with TRBJ2-5; 12 bases align to TRBD2. With V trimmed by 5 bases and J by 4 bases, 5 bases remained unmatched. The germline CDR1 and CDR2 sequences are MNHNY and SVGAGI (reference sequence). This CDR3 has 15 amino acids. The CDR3 nucleotides are TGTGCCAGCAGTACGACTAGCGGGGGCGGAGAGACCCAGTACTTC. This encodes CASSTTSGGGETQYF.

The chain carries TRBV2 and TRBJ2-3; the D gene is possibly TRBD2 (7 bases). Deletions cut 7 bases from V and 3 bases from J, with 14 bases between. CDR1 and CDR2 (germline): SNHLY, FYNNEI. This CDR3 contains 14 residues. CDR3 in amino acids: CASKTGGGTDTQYF. The CDR3 DNA sequence: TGTGCCAGCAAAACGGGGGGCGGGACAGATACGCAGTATTTT.

The chain recombines TRBV9 with TRBJ1-2; D remains unclear. Germline V gene lookup returns CDR1 SGDLS and CDR2 YYNGEE. CDR3 length: 14 residues. Trimming left V 3 bases short and J 4 bases short, with 13 bases between. The DNA for the CDR3 is TGTGCCAGCAGCGGCCGTAGACGGGGCTATGGCTACACCTTC. Translation: CASSGRRRGYGYTF.

This rearrangement joins TRBV11-3 to TRBJ2-6; 7 nucleotides match TRBD2. The trim removed 2 bases at V and 0 bases at J, leaving 4 bases unmatched. The CDR3 contains 17 residues. Germline V gives CDR1 SGHNT, CDR2 YENEEA. The CDR3, as DNA: TGTGCCAGCAGCTTAACGGGGGGATACTCTGGGGCCAACGTCCTGACTTTC. As protein: CASSLTGGYSGANVLTF. Supplemented by reference TRBV11-3 and TRBJ2-6, the full variable domain reads EAGVVQSPRYKIIEKKQPVAFWCNPISGHNTLYWYLQNLGQGPELLIRYENEEAVDDSQLPKDRFSAERLKGVDSTLKIQPAELGDSAVYLCASSLTGGYSGANVLTFGAGSRLTVL.

Points on this clone: One junction end disagrees with the germline gene, perhaps due to a read error. J is TRBJ1-5 and V is TRBV15; no firm D call. CDR1 and CDR2 from the germline V gene are LNHNV and YYDKDF (reference sequence). The CDR3 is 13 amino acids. The CDR3 sequence: CATSTDSNRPQHF. The CDR3 DNA follows: TGTGCCACCAGCACAGATAGCAATCGGCCCCAGCATTTT.

V and J are TRBV5-8 and TRBJ2-3; D gene ambiguous. The V and J ends lost 0 bases and 6 bases respectively, with 8 bases between them. Germline V CDR1 and CDR2: SGHTS, YDEGEE. There are 13 residues in the CDR3. DNA for the CDR3: TGTGCCAGCAGCTTGGGGTTCGGGGATACGCAGTATTTT. This sequence encodes CASSLGFGDTQYF.

This clone was found a few times. In DNA, the CDR3 is TGTGCCAGTTCACGACTAGCCAGCACAGATACGCAGTATTTT. Its translation: CASSRLASTDTQYF. This chain joins TRBV19 and TRBJ2-3, with 7 bases lining up with TRBD2. V was clipped by 8 bases and J by 0 bases; unmatched bases: 5. CDR3 length: 14 amino acids. Germline V gene sequence: CDR1 LNHDA, CDR2 SQIVND (reference sequence).

The chain combines TRBV5-1 with TRBJ2-5, with D maybe TRBD2 (5 bases). Germline loops: CDR1 SGHRS, CDR2 YFSETQ. The length of the CDR3 is 14 residues. V shed 3 bases and J shed 4 bases, with 13 bases lying between them. The CDR3 region has the DNA TGCGCCAGCAGCTCCTCCCAGGCGGGAGAGACCCAGTACTTC. It specifies CASSSSQAGETQYF.

The chain is built from TRBV30 and TRBJ1-3; possibly TRBD1 for D (5 bases). Germline V gives CDR1 GTSNPN, CDR2 SVGIG (reference sequence). The V end was cut by 2 bases, the J end by 1 base, with 12 bases between. The CDR3 spans 15 residues. CDR3 protein: CAWSSMGGSGNTIYF. CDR3 DNA sequence: TGTGCCTGGAGTTCCATGGGGGGGTCTGGAAACACCATATATTTT.

V and J are TRBV5-1 and TRBJ2-7; 9 bases align to TRBD2. V trimming: 0 bases; J trimming: 4 bases; junction bases outside the gene matches: 2. CDR3 length: 14 residues. Germline values: CDR1 SGHRS, CDR2 YFSETQ. DNA for the CDR3: TGCGCCAGCAGCTTGGGACTAGCGGATTACGAGCAGTACGTC. Protein: CASSLGLADYEQYV.

The J gene is TRBJ2-1, the V gene TRBV5-4; 11 bases are shared with TRBD1. With 0 bases clipped from V and 6 bases from J, the junction kept 8 bases outside the gene matches. Germline V lookup: CDR1 SGHNT, CDR2 YYREEE (reference sequence). The CDR3 contains 17 residues. The chain's CDR3 is CASSLASGQGAFNEQFF. CDR3 DNA sequence: TGTGCCAGCAGCTTGGCTTCCGGACAGGGGGCCTTCAATGAGCAGTTCTTC.

The chain combines TRBV5-1 with TRBJ2-7, with TRBD1 as a possible D gene (6 bases). Per germline, CDR1 SGHRS and CDR2 YFSETQ. CDR3 length: 16 amino acids. Trimming took 0 bases from V and 2 from J, leaving 15 bases between them. The CDR3 reads CASSLAPGTLPYEQYF. CDR3 DNA sequence: TGCGCCAGCAGCTTGGCCCCCGGGACACTTCCCTACGAGCAGTACTTC.

The chain has TRBV7-3 and TRBJ2-2; 9 bases agree with TRBD1. The CDR3 contains 15 residues. Germline V gene lookup returns CDR1 SGHTA and CDR2 FQGTGA. Trimming cost V 6 bases and J 1 base; bases outside gene matches: 3. The DNA of the CDR3 is TGTGCCAGCAGGAGGGGACAGGGGAACACCGGGGAGCTGTTTTTT. Its translation: CASRRGQGNTGELFF.

This rearrangement joins TRBV5-1 to TRBJ2-1; 7 bases map to TRBD2. This CDR3 has 15 residues. Germline CDR1 and CDR2: SGHRS and YFSETQ. With 0 bases clipped from V and 5 bases from J, the junction kept 5 bases outside the gene matches. CDR3 protein: CASSLDGDYNNEQFF. The CDR3 DNA follows: TGCGCCAGCAGCTTGGATGGGGACTACAACAATGAGCAGTTCTTC.

The chain uses TRBV9 and TRBJ2-7; weak D call: TRBD1 (7 bases). CDR3 length: 15 residues. Trimming left V 0 bases short and J 3 bases short, with 13 bases between. The germline V gene has CDR1 SGDLS and CDR2 YYNGEE. The CDR3 protein is CASSVGAGGGYEQYF. The CDR3 region has the DNA TGTGCCAGCAGCGTAGGGGCAGGGGGAGGCTACGAGCAGTACTTC.

The V and J genes are TRBV6-4 and TRBJ1-3; 8 nucleotides align to TRBD1. Germline V gives CDR1 MRHNA, CDR2 SNTAGT. The V segment lost 7 bases and the J segment 1 base; nucleotides outside the gene matches: 18. The CDR3 covers 19 residues. The CDR3, as DNA: TGTGCCAGCACCGGACAGGGAAAATCAAATCGGCCATCTGGAAACACCATATATTTT. Translated, it gives CASTGQGKSNRPSGNTIYF.

The rearrangement joins TRBV25-1 to TRBJ2-3; weak D call: TRBD2 (6 bases). V was cut by 4 bases and J by 4 bases, with 18 bases left in between. Germline CDR1 reads MGHDK; CDR2 reads SYGVNS. The length of the CDR3 is 16 residues. CDR3 amino acids: CASSALLASQSDTQYF. The CDR3 DNA sequence: TGTGCCAGCAGTGCGCTACTAGCTAGTCAATCAGATACGCAGTATTTT.

Points on this clone: The DNA is omitted, as the CDR3 cannot be located on it reliably, and the CDR3 follows TCRdb's listing. The chain uses TRBV6-6 and TRBJ1-5. Both ends counted, the CDR3 spans 16 residues. Germline CDR1 is MNHNY and CDR2 is SVGAGI (reference sequence). The CDR3 protein is CASILGEKRIDQPQHF.

V usage is TRBV18 and J usage is TRBJ2-3; a possible D gene is TRBD2 (5 bases). The CDR3 is 14 residues long. The V and J ends lost 3 bases and 5 bases respectively, with 12 bases between them. Germline-derived CDR1 and CDR2 are KGHSH and LQKENI. CDR3 nucleotide sequence: TGTGCCAGCTCACCGAGGGAAGTGAAAGATACGCAGTATTTT. Protein sequence: CASSPREVKDTQYF.

The genes are TRBV11-2 and TRBJ1-2; TRBD1 agrees at 9 bases. Trimming took 4 bases from V and 7 from J; bases not matched to a gene: 4. CDR1 SGHAT and CDR2 FQNNGV come from the germline V gene. The CDR3 loop spans 13 amino acids. The CDR3 bases are TGTGCCAGCAGCTCACAGGGGGCGTTTGGCTACACCTTC. It yields the protein CASSSQGAFGYTF.

J is TRBJ2-7 and V is TRBV28; D is ambiguous. This CDR3 region has 13 residues. CDR1 and CDR2 (germline): MDHEN, SYDVKM. V was clipped by 3 bases and J by 0 bases, with 6 bases between them. The CDR3 bases are TGTGCCAGCAGTTTCGCCGACTCCTACGAGCAGTACGTC. It encodes CASSFADSYEQYV.

This chain uses TRBV7-6 with TRBJ1-1, with D maybe TRBD1 (5 bases). V shed 2 bases and J shed 8 bases, with 6 bases lying between them. This CDR3 has 11 residues. Germline CDR1 is SGHVS and CDR2 is FNYEAQ. Here the CDR3 reads CASSLRGEAFF. In nucleotides, the CDR3 is TGTGCCAGCAGCTTAAGGGGAGAAGCTTTCTTT.

This clone was picked up one time. This chain links TRBV27 with TRBJ2-7, with D maybe TRBD2 (6 bases). The germline gives CDR1 MNHEY, CDR2 SMNVEV (reference sequence). V was trimmed by 4 bases and J by 7 bases, leaving 11 bases between them. There are 12 residues in the CDR3. CDR3 bases: TGTGCCAGCAGTTCTCCACGGGGGGAGCAGTACGTC. It translates to CASSSPRGEQYV.

The J gene is TRBJ1-1, the V gene TRBV5-1; TRBD1 matches 10 bases. Per germline, CDR1 SGHRS and CDR2 YFSETQ. The V gene end was trimmed by 4 bases and the J gene end by 1 base; junction bases not matched to a gene: 10. This CDR3 is 17 amino acids long. DNA for the CDR3: TGCGCCAGCAGCAAAAGGGACAGGGGTGTGAGGAACACTGAAGCTTTCTTT. It encodes CASSKRDRGVRNTEAFF.

Only a few counts were recorded for this clone. This chain connects TRBV6-5 to TRBJ2-5; possible D gene TRBD1, 5 bases. CDR1 MNHEY and CDR2 SVGAGI come from the germline V gene. There are 14 residues in the CDR3. Trimming removed 2 bases from V and 2 bases from J, with 9 bases in between. The CDR3 protein is CASSYGQGQETQYF. CDR3 DNA sequence: TGTGCCAGCAGTTACGGGCAGGGACAAGAGACCCAGTACTTC.